What follows are 8 T cell receptor beta chains derived from one specimen sequenced in a study of OX40 agonist ivuxolimab in advanced cancers. Profiling relied on immunoSEQ multiplex PCR, and the TCRdb table lists in-frame clones only, not all of them. The sample gives tens of thousands of clones, roughly 73% of which show up once; about 1.6% is in the top ten. This material consisted of CD4+ or CD8+ T cells sorted from blood, taken in a trial of the OX40 agonist ivuxolimab. All receptors derive from an adult with an advanced solid tumor such as melanoma, head and neck, liver or kidney cancer.

The V call is TRBV4-2, the J call TRBJ2-3; possibly TRBD2 for D (5 bases). This CDR3 contains 16 residues. V lost 4 bases to trimming and J lost 2 bases, with 16 bases between them. Germline V CDR1 and CDR2: LGHNA, YNFKEQ. The CDR3 region has the DNA TGTGCCAGCAGCCTTACGGCCAGCGGCATCACAGATACGCAGTATTTT. Translation: CASSLTASGITDTQYF.

The rearrangement uses TRBV28 and TRBJ1-1; maybe TRBD1 (6 bases). CDR3 size: 14 residues. CDR1 and CDR2 from the germline V gene are MDHEN and SYDVKM. V shed 7 bases and J shed 5 bases, with 17 bases lying between them. This CDR3 is CASNTIDRLTEAFF. The CDR3 DNA reads TGTGCCAGCAACACGATAGACAGGCTTACTGAAGCTTTCTTT. Variable domain in full (rest from reference TRBV28 and TRBJ1-1): DVKVTQSSRYLVKRTGEKVFLECVQDMDHENMFWYRQDPGLGLRLIYFSYDVKMKEKGDIPEGYSVSREKKERFSLILESASTNQTSMYLCASNTIDRLTEAFFGQGTRLTVV.

The J gene is TRBJ2-2, the V gene TRBV2; no firm D call. Per the germline V gene, CDR1 is SNHLY and CDR2 is FYNNEI. The CDR3 totals 14 residues. Trimming removed 5 bases at V and 0 bases at J, with 7 bases between. The CDR3 sequence: CASSKVSNTGELFF. DNA for the CDR3: TGTGCCAGCAGTAAGGTTTCGAACACCGGGGAGCTGTTTTTT.

This chain connects TRBV15 to TRBJ2-1; D is possibly TRBD1 or TRBD2 (6 bases each). The V gene lost 6 bases and the J gene lost 10 bases, with 25 bases spanning the gap. Per the germline V gene, CDR1 is LNHNV and CDR2 is YYDKDF (reference sequence). This CDR3 comprises 16 residues. The CDR3 spells CATRQGGIEQSGEQFF. The CDR3 nucleotides are TGTGCCACCAGACAAGGGGGGATAGAACAATCAGGGGAGCAGTTCTTC.

V usage is TRBV18 and J usage is TRBJ1-6, with D maybe TRBD1 (6 bases). Looked up from germline, CDR1 is KGHSH and CDR2 is LQKENI. The germline V and J ends were trimmed by 2 bases and 7 bases, with 12 bases remaining between them. The CDR3 loop spans 15 amino acids. CDR3 protein: CASSPDGQRNSPLHF. CDR3 in DNA: TGTGCCAGCTCACCAGACGGACAGAGAAATTCACCCCTCCACTTT.

The V call is TRBV11-3, the J call TRBJ1-2, with 7 bases matching TRBD1. The V and J ends lost 5 bases and 4 bases, in that order; junction bases with no gene match: 4. Germline-derived CDR1 and CDR2 are SGHNT and YENEEA. This CDR3 is built from 13 residues. Here the CDR3 DNA reads TGTGCCAGCAGCACGGACAGGTTCTATGGCTACACCTTC. It translates to CASSTDRFYGYTF.

The rearrangement joins TRBV5-1 to TRBJ2-7, with 8 bases that match TRBD1. V was pared by 3 bases and J by 7 bases, with 9 bases of the junction left unmatched. The CDR3 is 14 amino acids. Germline assignment: CDR1 SGHRS and CDR2 YFSETQ. This CDR3 reads CASSSGQVEGEQYF. The CDR3 DNA reads as TGCGCCAGCAGCTCGGGACAGGTGGAGGGGGAGCAGTACTTC. The variable domain in full, with the rest retrieved from reference TRBV5-1 and TRBJ2-7, is KAGVTQTPRYLIKTRGQQVTLSCSPISGHRSVSWYQQTPGQGLQFLFEYFSETQRNKGNFPGRFSGRQFSNSRSEMNVSTLELGDSALYLCASSSGQVEGEQYFGPGTRLTVT.

V usage is TRBV30 and J usage is TRBJ2-3; 9 bases map to TRBD1. CDR1 is GTSNPN and CDR2 is SVGIG in the germline V gene (reference sequence). CDR3 length: 15 amino acids. V lost 1 base, J lost 5 bases, and 7 bases stayed unmatched. The DNA for the CDR3 is TGTGCCTGGAGTGGAGGGGACAGGGTTGGAGATACGCAGTATTTT. Translated, it gives CAWSGGDRVGDTQYF.